The T cell receptor (beta chain) described here comes from a study of T-cell reconstitution after alpha-beta-depleted transplantation in children. General study results and limits: At the one-year point after transplant, T-cell counts and TCRbeta diversity were found to come mostly from T cells that had been newly produced.

This clonotype was recorded a few times. Its cognate antigen is unknown. A much bigger clone sits one base away, suggesting this may be a read error. Using unique molecular identifiers, the investigators prepared the TCRbeta library. In TCRdb, the PCR reads were re-called with MiXCR into one record per CDR3 protein. The data contain 500,000 to 650,000 distinct CDR3 sequences, roughly 13% of them singletons. This specimen consisted of PBMCs, mostly from graft donor cells, obtained 360 days after TCRalphabeta/CD19-depleted stem cell transplant. The receptor was isolated from a male patient younger than 18 who had a stem cell transplant for acute myeloid leukemia, so the T cells may come from the graft donor.

The CDR3 protein is CASSLYRGADTQYF. The CDR3 DNA reads as TGTGCCAGCAGCTTATACAGGGGCGCAGATACGCAGTATTTT. This chain uses TRBV7-6 with TRBJ2-3, with 7 nucleotides matching TRBD1. Germline V CDR1 and CDR2: SGHVS, FNYEAQ. V was clipped by 2 bases and J by 4 bases; unmatched bases: 3. The CDR3 sequence is 14 residues long.